The 18 T cell receptor beta chains reported below all come from one sample, sequenced in a study of cytomegalovirus exposure and HLA in healthy donors. The study ran its PCR with 60 Vbeta and 13 Jbeta primers. The table came from immunoSEQ multiplex PCR; TCRdb's copy has only in-frame clones and leaves some out. This table has fewer than 200,000 clones, about four fifths appearing once. The sample comprised PBMCs. All receptors come from a girl aged 10 to 17 in good health and CMV-seropositive.

V gene TRBV4-1 combines with J gene TRBJ1-2; TRBD1 agrees at 10 bases. The V gene's germline CDR1 is MGHRA and CDR2 YSYEKL. The J segment lost 1 base and the V segment lost 7 bases, leaving 3 bases of the junction unmatched. The CDR3 length is 14 residues. The CDR3 bases are TGCGCCAGCAAAGGGACAGGGGTTAACTATGGCTACACCTTC. Amino acid sequence: CASKGTGVNYGYTF.

V is TRBV2 and J is TRBJ2-5, with a possible D match to TRBD1 (5 bases). V dropped 3 bases and J dropped 5 bases, with 13 bases sitting between them. Looked up from germline, CDR1 is SNHLY and CDR2 is FYNNEI. This CDR3 spans 14 amino acids. CDR3 nucleotides: TGTGCCAGCAGTGATCAGACAGCGCCGGAGACCCAGTACTTC. Its translation: CASSDQTAPETQYF. The full variable domain, in which reference TRBV2 and TRBJ2-5 provide the parts outside the CDR3, is EPEVTQTPSHQVTQMGQEVILRCVPISNHLYFYWYRQILGQKVEFLVSFYNNEISEKSEIFDDQFSVERPDGSNFTLKIRSTKLEDSAMYFCASSDQTAPETQYFGPGTRLLVL.

In DNA form, the CDR3 reads TGTGCCAGCAGCTTAGGTCCCGTATACAATGAGCAGTTCTTC. It specifies CASSLGPVYNEQFF. The rearrangement links TRBV11-3 to TRBJ2-1; D remains ambiguous. The CDR3 spans 14 residues. With 1 base removed from V and 4 bases from J, the gap between germline ends came to 8 bases. Germline V gene data show CDR1 as SGHNT and CDR2 as YENEEA.

The rearrangement joins TRBV27 to TRBJ1-2, with D maybe TRBD1 (5 bases). Germline values: CDR1 MNHEY, CDR2 SMNVEV (reference sequence). This CDR3 has 14 residues. Trimming removed 2 bases from V and 4 bases from J, with 11 bases in between. CDR3 in DNA: TGTGCCAGCAGTTTAAACAGGCGGGGCTATGGCTACACCTTC. Its translation: CASSLNRRGYGYTF.

The J gene is TRBJ2-3, the V gene TRBV27, with unresolved D. Germline assignment: CDR1 MNHEY and CDR2 SMNVEV (reference sequence). Trimming cost V 0 bases and J 0 bases, with 13 bases left between them. This CDR3 has 17 residues. The CDR3 here is CASSLSGVPSSTDTQYF. The CDR3 DNA reads as TGTGCCAGCAGTTTATCGGGCGTGCCATCTAGCACAGATACGCAGTATTTT.

The chain carries TRBV7-9 and TRBJ2-7; 10 bases line up with TRBD1. Germline V gene sequence: CDR1 SEHNR, CDR2 FQNEAQ (reference sequence). V dropped 5 bases and J dropped 2; count of bases not matched to a gene: 3. The length of the CDR3 is 14 residues. CDR3 DNA: TGTGCCAGCAGCGACAGGGGGCTAACCTACGAGCAGTACTTC. This gives the protein CASSDRGLTYEQYF.

By frequency in the sample, this clone is medium-sized. V gene TRBV6-1 combines with J gene TRBJ2-7; TRBD2 matches at 12 bases. V trimming: 1 base; J trimming: 2 bases; junction bases outside the gene matches: 3. CDR1 and CDR2 from the germline V gene are MNHNS and SASEGT. The CDR3 has 16 amino acids. The CDR3 nucleotides are TGTGCCAGCAGTGAAGGGACTAGCGGGGCCACCTACGAGCAGTACTTC. Residues: CASSEGTSGATYEQYF.

This clone turned up a few times. The chain joins TRBV4-1 to TRBJ2-3; D perhaps matches TRBD1 (5 bases). This CDR3 is 14 amino acids long. Germline V gene sequence: CDR1 MGHRA, CDR2 YSYEKL. Trimming pared 3 bases from V and 1 base from J, leaving 8 bases between. CDR3 DNA sequence: TGCGCCAGCAGCCAGGAAGGGGGCACAGATACGCAGTATTTT. It translates to CASSQEGGTDTQYF.

This chain connects TRBV25-1 to TRBJ2-3; D is uncertain. The CDR3 is made up of 14 amino acids. Between the trimmed V and J ends, which lost 8 bases and 0 bases, there was a span of 12 bases. Germline V gene sequence: CDR1 MGHDK, CDR2 SYGVNS. CDR3 DNA: TGTGCCAGCGCCTACGGGTCTAGCACAGATACGCAGTATTTT. This codes for CASAYGSSTDTQYF.

This chain's CDR3 is CASTHQVTGFGYTF. As DNA, the CDR3 is TGTGCCAGCACTCATCAGGTTACAGGGTTCGGCTACACCTTC. This chain joins TRBV6-5 and TRBJ1-2; D possibly corresponds to TRBD1 (6 bases). There are 14 residues in the CDR3. In germline, CDR1 is MNHEY, CDR2 SVGAGI. The V end was cut by 7 bases, the J end by 8 bases, with 20 bases between.

The V and J genes are TRBV18 and TRBJ1-1; no clear D gene. The V gene's germline CDR1 is KGHSH and CDR2 LQKENI. Trimming stripped 2 bases from V and 7 bases from J, with 17 bases between. The CDR3 covers 15 residues. CDR3: CASSPKAYGPSEAFF. The CDR3 coding sequence is TGTGCCAGCTCACCAAAGGCGTATGGGCCCAGTGAAGCTTTCTTT.

V usage is TRBV28 and J usage is TRBJ2-4; weak D call: TRBD2 (5 bases). Germline V CDR1 and CDR2: MDHEN, SYDVKM. This CDR3 contains 13 residues. V shed 3 bases and J shed 6 bases, with 9 bases lying between them. CDR3 protein: CASSFGDRNIQYF. CDR3 DNA: TGTGCCAGCAGTTTCGGGGATAGAAACATTCAGTACTTC.

As to this clone: At the DNA level, this CDR3 is encoded by other sequences in the same sample as well. The chain joins TRBV5-1 to TRBJ2-7; D not resolved. Per germline, CDR1 SGHRS and CDR2 YFSETQ. This CDR3 is 12 amino acids long. V was trimmed by 1 base and J by 1 base, leaving 3 bases between them. The CDR3, as DNA: TGCGCCAGCAGCTTGCCGTCCTACGAGCAGTACTTC. It codes for CASSLPSYEQYF.

This chain connects TRBV27 to TRBJ1-4, with D perhaps TRBD1 (5 bases). The CDR3 has 13 amino acids. The ends were cut back, 2 bases at V and 5 bases at J, with 6 bases in the middle. The germline gives CDR1 MNHEY, CDR2 SMNVEV (reference sequence). CDR3 sequence: CASSLRTNEKLFF. CDR3 nucleotide sequence: TGTGCCAGCAGTTTAAGGACAAATGAAAAACTGTTTTTT.

The chain carries TRBV15 and TRBJ1-2, with 8 bases identical to TRBD1. This CDR3 spans 17 amino acids. V trimming: 0 bases; J trimming: 6 bases; junction bases outside the gene matches: 12. CDR1 and CDR2 from the germline V gene are LNHNV and YYDKDF (reference sequence). CDR3 sequence (DNA): TGTGCCACCAGCAGAGATAAGCTGCCAGGGGGCTCGCATGGCTACACCTTC. It is translated as CATSRDKLPGGSHGYTF.

This clone was detected once. This chain connects TRBV5-1 to TRBJ2-4, with 7 bases that match TRBD1. V trimming: 4 bases; J trimming: 9 bases; junction bases outside the gene matches: 7. The CDR3 length is 13 residues. Germline V gene data show CDR1 as SGHRS and CDR2 as YFSETQ. For the CDR3, the DNA is TGCGCCAGCAGCCTCGACAGGGCTGGCATTCAGTACTTC. Translated, it gives CASSLDRAGIQYF.

This rearrangement joins TRBV6-1 to TRBJ2-5, with 9 bases aligning to TRBD2. V trimming: 4 bases; J trimming: 4 bases; junction bases outside the gene matches: 1. In germline, CDR1 is MNHNS, CDR2 SASEGT. CDR3 length equals 13 residues. The CDR3 DNA follows: TGTGCCAGCAGTGGCGGGGGGGTAGAGACCCAGTACTTC. It translates to CASSGGGVETQYF.

This chain links TRBV9 with TRBJ1-1; D is possibly TRBD1 (5 bases). The CDR3 consists of 14 residues. Germline CDR1 SGDLS, CDR2 YYNGEE. Trimming took 4 bases from V and 2 from J, leaving 12 bases between them. The CDR3 DNA reads TGTGCCAGCAGCATGGGGGGTGCTAACACTGAAGCTTTCTTT. Encoded protein: CASSMGGANTEAFF.